This record looks at one T cell receptor beta chain sequence and its context. Time point described: pre-treatment sample, taken before nivolumab and TIL therapy. The data were taken from a study of TIL therapy for anti-PD-1-resistant metastatic lung cancer. Background on the study: Half of patients were current or former smokers.

Sequencing used immunoSEQ v3. TCRdb keeps only in-frame clones here, not all; method: immunoSEQ multiplex PCR. The sample holds about 32,000 clones; 60% to 80% are singletons and the top ten take around 2.5%. In germline, CDR1 is SGHVS, CDR2 FNYEAQ. The V and J ends lost 1 base and 6 bases, in that order; junction bases with no gene match: 8. CDR3 length: 17 amino acids. The starting material was blood, obtained at baseline. The V gene is TRBV7-6, the J gene TRBJ2-1; 11 bases align to TRBD2. This clonotype was obtained from a woman aged 25-85 years with non-small cell lung cancer. CDR3 sequence reads: CASSLGILAGAFNEQFF. The CDR3 nucleotides are TGTGCCAGCAGCTTAGGGATACTAGCGGGAGCCTTCAATGAGCAGTTCTTC.